One and the same sample provided the 19 T cell receptor beta chains below, sequenced in a study of cytomegalovirus exposure and HLA in healthy donors. TCRdb's table, derived via immunoSEQ multiplex PCR, lists solely in-frame clones and lacks some. The sample consists of around 300,000 clones, around 90% of them appearing once. Input material: PBMCs. Receptor source: a woman in her 30s in good health and CMV-seropositive.

The chain recombines TRBV25-1 with TRBJ2-3; the match to TRBD2 covers 11 bases. V lost 1 base to trimming and J lost 1 base; unmatched junction nucleotides: 7. The length of the CDR3 is 18 residues. Germline V gene sequence: CDR1 MGHDK, CDR2 SYGVNS. The CDR3 DNA reads as TGTGCCAGCAGTGAATTCCCCTATAGCGGGAGGGGCACAGATACGCAGTATTTT. This translates into CASSEFPYSGRGTDTQYF.

The chain has TRBV7-9 and TRBJ2-7; 7 nucleotides agree with TRBD1. Per the germline V gene, CDR1 is SEHNR and CDR2 is FQNEAQ (reference sequence). The ends lost 7 bases at V and 1 base at J; junction bases unmatched: 7. The CDR3 spans 14 residues. CDR3 amino acids: CASTREGQSYEQYF. For the CDR3, the DNA is TGTGCCAGCACCCGAGAGGGACAGTCCTACGAGCAGTACTTC.

There are a few counts of this clone. The chain combines TRBV28 with TRBJ1-2; 7 nucleotides agree with TRBD1. V shed 5 bases and J 8 bases; nucleotides not matched to a gene: 14. CDR1 and CDR2 (germline): MDHEN, SYDVKM. CDR3 length equals 15 residues. The CDR3 coding sequence is TGTGCCAGCAGTCCCAGTGATAGGGACAGTAAGGGCTACACCTTC. Its protein is CASSPSDRDSKGYTF.

The chain is built from TRBV4-2 and TRBJ2-5, with 11 nucleotides matching TRBD2. V trimming: 4 bases; J trimming: 2 bases; junction bases outside the gene matches: 9. The CDR3 runs to 17 residues. Germline lookup yields CDR1 LGHNA and CDR2 YNFKEQ. CDR3 nucleotide sequence: TGTGCCAGCAGCCCGAGAACTAGCGGGAGTGGTCAAGAGACCCAGTACTTC. Translation gives CASSPRTSGSGQETQYF.

V usage is TRBV7-9 and J usage is TRBJ2-1, with 8 nucleotides matching TRBD1. This CDR3 comprises 16 residues. CDR1 is SEHNR and CDR2 is FQNEAQ in the germline V gene (reference sequence). Trimming at V came to 5 bases and at J to 5 bases, leaving 11 bases not matched to a gene. The CDR3 loop reads CASSLTGGGPHNEQFF. CDR3 bases: TGTGCCAGCAGCCTCACAGGGGGAGGACCACACAATGAGCAGTTCTTC.

As regards this clone: At the DNA level, this CDR3 is encoded by other sequences in the same sample as well. The chain combines TRBV5-6 with TRBJ1-3; possible D gene TRBD1, 5 bases. CDR1 SGHDT and CDR2 YYEEEE come from the germline V gene. CDR3 length equals 13 residues. The V end lost 2 bases, the J end lost 2 bases, and 5 bases lay between the germline ends. This chain's CDR3 is CASSLGAGNTIYF. The CDR3 region has the DNA TGTGCCAGCAGCTTAGGGGCTGGAAACACCATATATTTT.

The rearrangement links TRBV28 to TRBJ2-1; D ambiguous. CDR1 and CDR2 (germline): MDHEN, SYDVKM. V lost 3 bases to trimming and J lost 9 bases, with 6 bases between them. This CDR3 spans 11 amino acids. Written as DNA, the CDR3 is TGTGCCAGCAGTTTTTCCATTGAGCAGTTCTTC. It translates to CASSFSIEQFF. The whole variable domain, remainder taken from reference TRBV28 and TRBJ2-1, is DVKVTQSSRYLVKRTGEKVFLECVQDMDHENMFWYRQDPGLGLRLIYFSYDVKMKEKGDIPEGYSVSREKKERFSLILESASTNQTSMYLCASSFSIEQFFGPGTRLTVL.

The chain is built from TRBV30 and TRBJ1-4; D is uncertain. This CDR3 has 14 amino acids. Germline CDR1 is GTSNPN and CDR2 is SVGIG (reference sequence). V was clipped by 0 bases and J by 2 bases, with 7 bases between them. Written as DNA, the CDR3 is TGTGCCTGGAGTGTGTGGCAGACTAATGAAAAACTGTTTTTT. It translates to CAWSVWQTNEKLFF. Combining the CDR3 with reference TRBV30 and TRBJ1-4 gives the whole variable domain SQTIHQWPATLVQPVGSPLSLECTVEGTSNPNLYWYRQAAGRGLQLLFYSVGIGQISSEVPQNLSASRPQDRQFILSSKKLLLSDSGFYLCAWSVWQTNEKLFFGSGTQLSVL.

The gene calls are TRBV6-5 and TRBJ2-2; D possibly corresponds to TRBD2 (6 bases). Trimming pared 6 bases from V and 3 bases from J, leaving 14 bases between. The germline gives CDR1 MNHEY, CDR2 SVGAGI. This CDR3 is 15 amino acids long. The chain's CDR3 is CASSSEGLHTGELFF. The CDR3 DNA sequence: TGTGCCAGCAGCTCGGAGGGCCTACACACCGGGGAGCTGTTTTTT.

This clone showed up just once. The chain links TRBV5-1 to TRBJ1-1; D is unclear. Germline lookup yields CDR1 SGHRS and CDR2 YFSETQ. The CDR3 extends over 17 amino acids. Trimming took 0 bases from V and 2 from J, leaving 17 bases between them. The CDR3 reads CASSLEARPTFNTEAFF. CDR3 nucleotide sequence: TGCGCCAGCAGCTTGGAGGCCCGGCCTACCTTTAACACTGAAGCTTTCTTT. Drawing the rest from reference TRBV5-1 and TRBJ1-1, the complete variable domain is KAGVTQTPRYLIKTRGQQVTLSCSPISGHRSVSWYQQTPGQGLQFLFEYFSETQRNKGNFPGRFSGRQFSNSRSEMNVSTLELGDSALYLCASSLEARPTFNTEAFFGQGTRLTVV.

The chain joins TRBV10-3 to TRBJ2-2; the D gene is possibly TRBD2 (6 bases). The V gene lost 4 bases and the J gene lost 1 base, with 13 bases spanning the gap. Germline V gives CDR1 ENHRY, CDR2 SYGVKD. CDR3 size: 16 residues. The chain's CDR3 is CAISGRDVGNTGELFF. For the CDR3, the DNA is TGTGCCATCAGTGGGCGGGACGTCGGGAACACCGGGGAGCTGTTTTTT.

This CDR3 is CASSQDRDYYYEQYF. The CDR3 nucleotides are TGCGCCAGCAGCCAAGATCGGGACTATTACTACGAGCAGTACTTC. The chain links TRBV4-3 to TRBJ2-7; 7 bases match TRBD2. V was clipped by 0 bases and J by 3 bases; unmatched bases: 5. The CDR3 extends over 15 amino acids. Germline V lookup: CDR1 LGHNA, CDR2 YSLEER.

This clone was counted between two and nine times. The J gene is TRBJ2-7, the V gene TRBV9, with TRBD1 matching over 10 bases. This CDR3 comprises 14 residues. CDR1 SGDLS and CDR2 YYNGEE come from the germline V gene. The V gene end was trimmed by 3 bases and the J gene end by 2 bases; junction bases not matched to a gene: 2. CDR3 nucleotides: TGTGCCAGCAGCGCGGGACAGGGGCCCTACGAGCAGTACTTC. Translation gives CASSAGQGPYEQYF.

The sample holds one count of this clone. Other DNA sequences within the sample encode an identical CDR3. The rearrangement uses TRBV5-1 and TRBJ1-1; D ambiguous. Germline CDR1 is SGHRS and CDR2 is YFSETQ. The CDR3 length is 12 residues. Trimming cost V 0 bases and J 5 bases, with 5 bases left between them. The CDR3 region is CASSLGRTEAFF. CDR3 coding DNA: TGCGCCAGCAGCTTGGGACGTACTGAAGCTTTCTTT.

This chain links TRBV19 with TRBJ2-7; perhaps TRBD1 as D (5 bases). V shed 4 bases and J shed 2 bases, with 15 bases lying between them. The CDR3 is 15 amino acids. The germline V gene encodes CDR1 LNHDA and CDR2 SQIVND (reference sequence). CDR3: CASSKTSRDTYEQYF. The CDR3 region has the DNA TGTGCCAGTAGTAAAACGAGCAGGGATACCTACGAGCAGTACTTC.

J is TRBJ2-7 and V is TRBV7-9; 9 nucleotides align to TRBD2. V lost 5 bases and J lost 2; bases outside the gene matches: 1. The CDR3 runs to 13 residues. Germline V CDR1 and CDR2: SEHNR, FQNEAQ (reference sequence). Here the CDR3 reads CASSPSGAYEQYF. As DNA, the CDR3 is TGTGCCAGCAGCCCTAGCGGGGCCTACGAGCAGTACTTC. Combining the CDR3 with reference TRBV7-9 and TRBJ2-7 gives the whole variable domain DTGVSQNPRHKITKRGQNVTFRCDPISEHNRLYWYRQTLGQGPEFLTYFQNEAQLEKSRLLSDRFSAERPKGSFSTLEIQRTEQGDSAMYLCASSPSGAYEQYFGPGTRLTVT.

The chain employs TRBV27 and TRBJ2-3; TRBD2 is a possible D gene (5 bases). The length of the CDR3 is 13 residues. CDR1 and CDR2 (germline): MNHEY, SMNVEV (reference sequence). V was cut by 8 bases and J by 0 bases, with 9 bases left in between. The CDR3 sequence is CASRGTSTDTQYF. Written as DNA, the CDR3 is TGTGCCAGCCGGGGAACTAGCACAGATACGCAGTATTTT.

This chain uses TRBV15 with TRBJ2-1, with TRBD2 identical over 8 bases. This CDR3 spans 17 amino acids. V lost 0 bases, J lost 4 bases, and 8 bases stayed unmatched. Germline lookup yields CDR1 LNHNV and CDR2 YYDKDF (reference sequence). The CDR3 DNA is TGTGCCACCAGCAGAGATACCCTAGCGGGTTTATACAATGAGCAGTTCTTC. The encoded protein is CATSRDTLAGLYNEQFF.

The chain has TRBV28 and TRBJ2-7; D gene unclear. Deletions cut 5 bases from V and 0 bases from J, with 14 bases between. CDR3 length: 15 amino acids. Germline V lookup: CDR1 MDHEN, CDR2 SYDVKM. CDR3 sequence (DNA): TGTGCCAGCAGTCCGGGTGGTGGGATCTCCTACGAGCAGTACTTC. Translation: CASSPGGGISYEQYF. Filled out from reference TRBV28 and TRBJ2-7, the complete variable domain reads DVKVTQSSRYLVKRTGEKVFLECVQDMDHENMFWYRQDPGLGLRLIYFSYDVKMKEKGDIPEGYSVSREKKERFSLILESASTNQTSMYLCASSPGGGISYEQYFGPGTRLTVT.